Described below is a single T cell receptor (beta chain) sequence and its context. These data are taken from a study of CD8 T cells in Susac syndrome. Reverse transcription of 0.5 to 1 ug RNA was performed with random hexamers. Amplification of TCR beta CDR3 spanned 54 Vbeta and 13 Jbeta via immunoSEQ multiplex PCR. TCRdb used MiXCR to reprocess the immunoSEQ multiplex PCR reads, holding one entry per CDR3 protein. The repertoire holds around 81,000 distinct CDR3 sequences, with 94% as singletons. From germline, CDR1 is MNHEY and CDR2 SVGAGI. V was pared by 2 bases and J by 15 bases, with 7 bases of the junction left unmatched. The CDR3 spans 12 residues.

The sequence was collected from a human donor with Susac syndrome. The sequencing input was CD8+ T cells from PBMCs. V usage is TRBV6-5 and J usage is TRBJ2-1; 7 positions match TRBD2. The CDR3 protein is CASSYGDGRVFF. The CDR3 DNA reads as TGTGCCAGCAGTTACGGTGATGGGAGGGTGTTCTTC.